This T cell receptor (beta chain) was sequenced for a study of neurological immune-mediated disorders. This clonotype was recorded many times. Its antigen is not identified. The trim removed 3 bases at V and 3 bases at J, leaving 5 bases unmatched. The CDR3 has 14 amino acids. The germline V gene encodes CDR1 MDHEN and CDR2 SYDVKM. As for the cDNA, it was generated by 5'RACE with 10-nucleotide random UMIs. Sequencing runs each yielded over 190 million TCR-beta sequences from 15-18 subjects. MiXCR, run by TCRdb on the 5' RACE reads, gives a single entry per CDR3 protein. The data hold 45,000 to 50,000 distinct CDR3 sequences, with less than 4% observed a single time. General study results and limits: When grouped phylogenetically, the repertoires of 18 of the 34 multiple sclerosis patients fell together in one related-CDR3 cluster, which is a possible signature.

J is TRBJ2-7 and V is TRBV28, with 7 nucleotides matching TRBD2. The TCR was taken from a woman in her forties or fifties with multiple sclerosis. Sequencing used PBMCs. This CDR3 is CASSFAGDIYEQYF. CDR3 nucleotides: TGTGCCAGCAGTTTTGCGGGAGACATCTACGAGCAGTACTTC.